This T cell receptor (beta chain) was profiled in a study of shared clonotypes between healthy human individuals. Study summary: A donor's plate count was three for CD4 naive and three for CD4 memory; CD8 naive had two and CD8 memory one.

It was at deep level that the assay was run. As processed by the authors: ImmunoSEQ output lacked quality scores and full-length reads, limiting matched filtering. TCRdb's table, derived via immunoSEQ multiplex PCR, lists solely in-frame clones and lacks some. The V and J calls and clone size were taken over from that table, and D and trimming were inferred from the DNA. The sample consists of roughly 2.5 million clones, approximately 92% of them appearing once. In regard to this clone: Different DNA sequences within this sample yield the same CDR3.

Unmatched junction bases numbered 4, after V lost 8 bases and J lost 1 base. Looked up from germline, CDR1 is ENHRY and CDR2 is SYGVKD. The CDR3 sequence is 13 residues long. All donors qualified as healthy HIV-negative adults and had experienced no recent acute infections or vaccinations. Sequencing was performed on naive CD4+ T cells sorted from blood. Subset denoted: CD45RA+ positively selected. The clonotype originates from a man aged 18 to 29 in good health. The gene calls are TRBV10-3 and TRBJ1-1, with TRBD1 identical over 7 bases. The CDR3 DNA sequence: TGTGCCATCTTGGACAGGCCGAACACTGAAGCTTTCTTT. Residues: CAILDRPNTEAFF.